The T cell receptor beta chain described here comes from a study of blood T cell repertoires in COVID-19. Study-level background: COVID-19 samples from acute and convalescent phases originated in the United States, Italy and Spain. Sample material is recorded as cDNA or gDNA derived from T cells, B-cell-depleted T cells, or PBMCs.

The CDR3 length is 14 residues. Trimming removed 3 bases from V and 3 bases from J; junction bases left unmatched: 5. Germline CDR1 is SGDLS and CDR2 is YYNGEE. In the authors' workflow: Amplified reference gene primers provided the basis for estimating nucleated cell counts. Produced via immunoSEQ multiplex PCR; TCRdb's table is partial and in-frame only. Clone size and the V and J calls come from that table; the DNA yielded D and trimming. This sample has fewer than 200,000 clones, with about 80% found just once. The sequence was obtained from a human donor in a cohort sampled during active COVID-19. The sequencing sample was made of peripheral blood. The V call is TRBV9, the J call TRBJ1-1, with 7 bases lining up with TRBD1. The CDR3 reads CASSDYRGDTEAFF. The CDR3 DNA reads TGTGCCAGCAGCGATTACAGGGGTGACACTGAAGCTTTCTTT.